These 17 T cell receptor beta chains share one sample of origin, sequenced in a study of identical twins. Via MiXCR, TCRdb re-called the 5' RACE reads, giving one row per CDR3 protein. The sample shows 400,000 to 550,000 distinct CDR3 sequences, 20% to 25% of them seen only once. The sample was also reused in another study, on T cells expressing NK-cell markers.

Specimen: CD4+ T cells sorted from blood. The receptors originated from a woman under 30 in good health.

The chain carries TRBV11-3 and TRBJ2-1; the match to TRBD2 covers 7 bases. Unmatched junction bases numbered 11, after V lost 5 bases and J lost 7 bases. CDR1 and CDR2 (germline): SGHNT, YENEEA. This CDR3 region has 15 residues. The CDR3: CASSQRGYKVNEQFF. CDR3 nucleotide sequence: TGTGCCAGCAGCCAGCGGGGATACAAAGTAAATGAGCAGTTCTTC.

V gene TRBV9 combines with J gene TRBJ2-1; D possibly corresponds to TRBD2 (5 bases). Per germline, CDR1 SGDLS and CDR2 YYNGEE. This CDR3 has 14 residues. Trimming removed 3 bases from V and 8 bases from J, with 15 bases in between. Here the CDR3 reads CASSDRKGSDEQFF. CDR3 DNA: TGTGCCAGCAGCGATAGAAAAGGTAGCGATGAGCAGTTCTTC.

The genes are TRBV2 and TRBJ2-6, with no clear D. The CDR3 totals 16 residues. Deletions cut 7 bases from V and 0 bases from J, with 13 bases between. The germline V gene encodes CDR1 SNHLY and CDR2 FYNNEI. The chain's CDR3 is CASKGQRSSGANVLTF. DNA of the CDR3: TGTGCCAGCAAGGGTCAAAGGAGCTCTGGGGCCAACGTCCTGACTTTC.

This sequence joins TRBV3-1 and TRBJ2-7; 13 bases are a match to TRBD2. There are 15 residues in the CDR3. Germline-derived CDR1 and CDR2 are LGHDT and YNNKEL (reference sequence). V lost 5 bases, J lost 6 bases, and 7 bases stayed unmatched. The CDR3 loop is CASSLRLAGGSEQYF. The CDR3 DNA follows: TGTGCCAGCAGCTTGCGACTAGCGGGGGGATCCGAGCAGTACTTC.

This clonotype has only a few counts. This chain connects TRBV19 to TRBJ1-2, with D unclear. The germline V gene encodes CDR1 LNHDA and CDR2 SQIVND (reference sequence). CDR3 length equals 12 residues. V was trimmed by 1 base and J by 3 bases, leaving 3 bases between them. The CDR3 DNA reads TGTGCCAGTAGTATAGCGGACTATGGCTACACCTTC. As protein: CASSIADYGYTF. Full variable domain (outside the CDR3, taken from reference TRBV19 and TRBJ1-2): DGGITQSPKYLFRKEGQNVTLSCEQNLNHDAMYWYRQDPGQGLRLIYYSQIVNDFQKGDIAEGYSVSREKKESFPLTVTSAQKNPTAFYLCASSIADYGYTFGSGTRLTVV.

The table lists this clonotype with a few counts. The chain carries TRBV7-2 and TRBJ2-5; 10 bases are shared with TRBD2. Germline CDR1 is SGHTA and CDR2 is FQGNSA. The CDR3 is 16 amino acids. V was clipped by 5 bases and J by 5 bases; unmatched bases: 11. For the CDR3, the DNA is TGTGCCAGCAGCACTCGGACTAGCGGAGGACGGGAGACCCAGTACTTC. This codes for CASSTRTSGGRETQYF. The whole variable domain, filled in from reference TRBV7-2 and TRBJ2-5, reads GAGVSQSPSNKVTEKGKDVELRCDPISGHTALYWYRQSLGQGLEFLIYFQGNSAPDKSGLPSDRFSAERTGGSVSTLTIQRTQQEDSAVYLCASSTRTSGGRETQYFGPGTRLLVL.

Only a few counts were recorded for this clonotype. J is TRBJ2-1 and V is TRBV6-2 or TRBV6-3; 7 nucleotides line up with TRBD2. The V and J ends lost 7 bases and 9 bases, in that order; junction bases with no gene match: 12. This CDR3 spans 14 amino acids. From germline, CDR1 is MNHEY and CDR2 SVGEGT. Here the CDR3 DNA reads TGTGCCAGCACCCCAACGGAGCGGGATATTGAGCAGTTCTTC. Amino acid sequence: CASTPTERDIEQFF.

This CDR3 is CASSLQTPGQGYYNEQFF. The CDR3 nucleotides read TGTGCCAGCTCCCTTCAAACACCGGGACAGGGATATTACAATGAGCAGTTCTTC. The chain links TRBV18 to TRBJ2-1; 9 positions agree with TRBD1. CDR3 length: 18 amino acids. Unmatched junction bases numbered 16, after V lost 6 bases and J lost 4 bases. Germline values: CDR1 KGHSH, CDR2 LQKENI. The whole variable domain, remainder taken from reference TRBV18 and TRBJ2-1, is NAGVMQNPRHLVRRRGQEARLRCSPMKGHSHVYWYRQLPEEGLKFMVYLQKENIIDESGMPKERFSAEFPKEGPSILRIQQVVRGDSAAYFCASSLQTPGQGYYNEQFFGPGTRLTVL.

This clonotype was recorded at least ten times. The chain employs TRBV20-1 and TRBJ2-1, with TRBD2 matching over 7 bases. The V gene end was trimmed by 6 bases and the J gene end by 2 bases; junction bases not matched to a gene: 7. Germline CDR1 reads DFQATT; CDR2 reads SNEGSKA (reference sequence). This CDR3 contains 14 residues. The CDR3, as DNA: TGCAGTGCGAGCCGGGACTATCCCTACAATGAGCAGTTCTTC. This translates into CSASRDYPYNEQFF.

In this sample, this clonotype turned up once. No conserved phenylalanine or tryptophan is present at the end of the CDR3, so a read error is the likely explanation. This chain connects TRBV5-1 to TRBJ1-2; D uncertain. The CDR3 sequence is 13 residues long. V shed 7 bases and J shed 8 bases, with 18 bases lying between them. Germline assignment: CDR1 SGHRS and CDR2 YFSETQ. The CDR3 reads CASRMTAMEGYTL. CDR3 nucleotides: TGCGCCAGCCGGATGACCGCGATGGAGGGCTACACCTTA.

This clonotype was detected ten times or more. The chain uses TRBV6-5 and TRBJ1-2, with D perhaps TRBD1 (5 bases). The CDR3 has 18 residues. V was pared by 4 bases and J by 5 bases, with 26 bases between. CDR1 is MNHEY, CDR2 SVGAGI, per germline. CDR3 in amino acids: CASSSNPGRDPSTYGYTF. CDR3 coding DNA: TGTGCCAGCAGTTCGAACCCGGGACGGGACCCGTCCACTTATGGCTACACCTTC.

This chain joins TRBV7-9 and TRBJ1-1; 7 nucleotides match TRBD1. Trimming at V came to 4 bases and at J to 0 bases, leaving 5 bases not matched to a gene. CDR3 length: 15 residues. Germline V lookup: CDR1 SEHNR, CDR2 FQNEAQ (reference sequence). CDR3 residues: CASSSWDRLNTEAFF. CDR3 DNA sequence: TGTGCCAGCAGCTCATGGGACAGATTGAACACTGAAGCTTTCTTT.

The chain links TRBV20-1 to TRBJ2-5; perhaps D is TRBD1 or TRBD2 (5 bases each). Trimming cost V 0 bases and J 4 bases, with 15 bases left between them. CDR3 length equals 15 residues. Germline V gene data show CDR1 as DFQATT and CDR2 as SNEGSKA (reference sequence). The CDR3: CSARDLGKGPETQYF. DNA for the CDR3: TGCAGTGCTAGAGATTTAGGGAAGGGACCAGAGACCCAGTACTTC.

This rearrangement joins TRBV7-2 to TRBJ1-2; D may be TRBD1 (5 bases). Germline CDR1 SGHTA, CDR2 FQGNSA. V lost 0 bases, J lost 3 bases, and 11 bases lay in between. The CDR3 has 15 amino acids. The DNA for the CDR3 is TGTGCCAGCAGCTTAGCGCTGGGGCAGTACTATGGCTACACCTTC. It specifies CASSLALGQYYGYTF. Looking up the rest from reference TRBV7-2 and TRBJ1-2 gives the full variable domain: GAGVSQSPSNKVTEKGKDVELRCDPISGHTALYWYRQSLGQGLEFLIYFQGNSAPDKSGLPSDRFSAERTGGSVSTLTIQRTQQEDSAVYLCASSLALGQYYGYTFGSGTRLTVV.

CDR3 DNA: TGCAGTGCTAGAGATCTAGGGACTGAGGGCCCTTTTCTTCAGTACTTC. Encoded protein: CSARDLGTEGPFLQYF. This chain uses TRBV20-1 with TRBJ2-4, with D possibly matching TRBD2 (6 bases). Trimming stripped 0 bases from V and 11 bases from J, with 23 bases between. Germline values: CDR1 DFQATT, CDR2 SNEGSKA (reference sequence). This CDR3 comprises 16 residues.

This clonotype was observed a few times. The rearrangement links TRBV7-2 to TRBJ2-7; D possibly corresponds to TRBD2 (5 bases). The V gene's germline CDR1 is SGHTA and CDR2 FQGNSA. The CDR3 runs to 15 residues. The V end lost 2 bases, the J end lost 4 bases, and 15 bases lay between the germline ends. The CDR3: CASSLSVRVGYEQYF. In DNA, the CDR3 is TGTGCCAGCAGCTTATCGGTGAGGGTCGGGTACGAGCAGTACTTC.

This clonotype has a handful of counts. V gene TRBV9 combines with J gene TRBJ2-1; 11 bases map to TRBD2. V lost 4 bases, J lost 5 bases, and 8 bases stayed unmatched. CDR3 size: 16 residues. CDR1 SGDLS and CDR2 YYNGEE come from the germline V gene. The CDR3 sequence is CASSSVTSGGHNEQFF. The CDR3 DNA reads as TGTGCCAGCAGCTCCGTTACTAGCGGGGGTCACAATGAGCAGTTCTTC.